These T cell receptor beta chains were read from a single sample in a study of OX40 agonist ivuxolimab in advanced cancers. Only in-frame clones appear in the TCRdb table, and some are missing; sequencing was by immunoSEQ multiplex PCR. The sample holds 20,000 to 25,000 clones, 84% seen once. The source material was CD4+ or CD8+ T cells sorted from blood, sampled in a trial of the OX40 agonist ivuxolimab. These receptors were taken from an adult with an advanced solid tumor such as melanoma, head and neck, liver or kidney cancer. CDR3s leave out the opening cysteine and the closing phenylalanine or tryptophan.

>TRBV5-4|TRBJ2-7
ASRPGPSSYEQY
>TRBV7-8|TRBJ2-2
ASSLGGGTGELF
>TRBV9|TRBJ1-1
ASSPLVATGRNTEAF
>TRBV6-5|TRBJ2-1
ASSYSVSGFHNEQF
>TRBV4-1|TRBJ2-7
ASSQDGYAYEQY
>TRBV9|TRBJ1-3
ASSLTGVSGNTIY
>TRBV9|TRBJ2-7
ASSARQGGHEQY
>TRBV10-3|TRBJ2-3
AIAGGITDTQY
>TRBV19|TRBJ2-2
ASTWTANTGELF
>TRBV7-8|TRBJ2-7
ASSADPGSYEQY
>TRBV5-6|TRBJ2-4
ASSLRRGDIQY
>TRBV9|TRBJ2-1
ASSVDGTDYNEQF
>TRBV5-6|TRBJ2-7
ASKGQTYEQY
>TRBV4-1|TRBJ1-5
ASSQDRSSNQPQH
>TRBV25-1|TRBJ2-1
ASSGGPGNEQF
>TRBV6-5|TRBJ2-1
ASSYRYVLGNEQF
>TRBV27|TRBJ2-3
ASEPSGGATDTQY
>TRBV7-6|TRBJ1-1
ASSAGQNTEAF
>TRBV7-9|TRBJ2-7
ASSLVGGAYEQY
>TRBV27|TRBJ2-7
ASSPRQGSGYEQY
>TRBV4-1|TRBJ1-1
ASSPTANTEAF
>TRBV7-2|TRBJ2-7
ASSSLRGGQQY
>TRBV21-1|TRBJ1-5
ASSKAANQPQH
>TRBV10-3|TRBJ1-1
AISDTGGNTEAF
>TRBV5-1|TRBJ1-2
ASSLESPTGSGGYT
>TRBV19|TRBJ1-2
ASSIDLPGTVYGYT
>TRBV27|TRBJ1-5
ASSLRGKQPQH